The 25 T cell receptor beta chains below all came from one sample that was sequenced in a study of shared clonotypes between healthy human individuals. Repertoires were generated with immunoSEQ multiplex PCR, while TCRdb's copy carries only in-frame clones and drops some. The sample contains roughly 2,500,000 clones, approximately 93% of which appear only once. The sample was naive CD4+ T cells from PBMCs. Subset of the sample: CD45RA+ positively selected. The receptor set was obtained from a man aged 18 to 30 in good health. Some clones in this sample may be carry-over from other donors' samples.

This rearrangement joins TRBV7-3 to TRBJ2-1, with D uncertain. Germline CDR1 SGHTA, CDR2 FQGTGA. This CDR3 has 15 amino acids. The V end lost 4 bases, the J end lost 0 bases, and 10 bases lay between the germline ends. The chain's CDR3 is CASSSGPASYNEQFF. CDR3 bases: TGTGCCAGCAGCTCCGGTCCAGCCTCCTACAATGAGCAGTTCTTC.

The rearrangement uses TRBV12-2 and TRBJ1-4; the tabulated D call, TRBD1, remains unverified against the DNA. TRBV12-2 is a pseudogene locus. The CDR3 is 18 amino acids. The CDR3 region is CASRLGRRVQGSGEKLFF. The CDR3 DNA follows: TGTGCAAGTCGCTTAGGGCGGCGGGTGCAGGGGAGTGGGGAAAAACTGTTTTTT.

The chain recombines TRBV15 with TRBJ2-1; TRBD1 matches 11 bases. The CDR3 is made up of 17 amino acids. The germline V gene encodes CDR1 LNHNV and CDR2 YYDKDF (reference sequence). V lost 0 bases and J lost 6; bases outside the gene matches: 7. CDR3 sequence: CATSRDIGQGASNEQFF. The CDR3, as DNA: TGTGCCACCAGCAGAGATATAGGACAGGGGGCGTCCAATGAGCAGTTCTTC.

The V call is TRBV2, the J call TRBJ1-3; 7 nucleotides align to TRBD1. Germline V gives CDR1 SNHLY, CDR2 FYNNEI. CDR3 size: 18 residues. V shed 6 bases, J shed 4 bases, and the junction held 18 bases outside the gene matches. In nucleotides, the CDR3 is TGTGCCAGCAGCCAAAACAGGGGTCCGGGTGCTCTGGGAAACACCATATATTTT. This codes for CASSQNRGPGALGNTIYF.

This chain links TRBV4-3 with TRBJ2-7; no clear D. Trimming shortened V by 0 bases and J by 2 bases, and 8 bases separated the two germline ends. Per germline, CDR1 LGHNA and CDR2 YSLEER. CDR3 length equals 14 residues. The CDR3 sequence is CASSQEVTTYEQYF. In nucleotides, the CDR3 is TGCGCCAGCAGCCAAGAGGTCACTACCTACGAGCAGTACTTC.

This sequence joins TRBV28 and TRBJ2-3; possible D gene TRBD1, 6 bases. The V end was cut by 10 bases, the J end by 2 bases, with 16 bases between. This CDR3 contains 14 residues. Germline V gives CDR1 MDHEN, CDR2 SYDVKM. The CDR3 region has the DNA TGTGCCACAGACCAGGGGCTTGTCACAGATACGCAGTATTTT. Amino acids: CATDQGLVTDTQYF.

The chain is built from TRBV6-1 and TRBJ1-2, with D perhaps TRBD1 (5 bases). The germline V and J ends were trimmed by 6 bases and 8 bases, with 16 bases remaining between them. There are 13 residues in the CDR3. CDR1 and CDR2 from the germline V gene are MNHNS and SASEGT. The chain's CDR3 is CASRTAGREGYTF. The CDR3 DNA sequence: TGTGCCAGCAGGACTGCAGGGAGGGAGGGCTACACCTTC.

CDR3 sequence reads: CASSQQTGGNEQYF. The DNA for the CDR3 is TGCGCCAGCAGCCAACAGACAGGGGGTAACGAGCAGTACTTC. The V and J genes are TRBV5-1 and TRBJ2-7, with TRBD1 matching over 9 bases. The junction had 7 bases not matched to a gene; V was cut back by 4 bases and J by 5 bases. CDR1 is SGHRS and CDR2 is YFSETQ in the germline V gene. The CDR3 covers 14 residues.

CDR3 amino acids: CASSLDRGIVEQYF. The CDR3 region has the DNA TGTGCCAGCTCATTAGACAGGGGAATAGTCGAGCAGTACTTC. The V gene is TRBV18, the J gene TRBJ2-7; TRBD1 matches 8 bases. Per germline, CDR1 KGHSH and CDR2 LQKENI. The CDR3 has 14 amino acids. V shed 5 bases and J 6 bases; nucleotides not matched to a gene: 9.

The chain has TRBV29-1 and TRBJ1-2, with no clear D. The CDR3 spans 11 residues. The germline gives CDR1 SQVTM, CDR2 ANQGSEA. V dropped 5 bases and J dropped 4 bases, with 8 bases sitting between them. In nucleotides, the CDR3 is TGCAGCGTTCATTCAGGCTATGGCTACACCTTC. Protein: CSVHSGYGYTF.

Remarks on this clone: Other nucleotide sequences in the sample specify the same CDR3. V is TRBV28 and J is TRBJ2-3; 7 bases align to TRBD2. The CDR3 runs 15 residues. The ends lost 3 bases at V and 3 bases at J; junction bases unmatched: 6. Germline lookup yields CDR1 MDHEN and CDR2 SYDVKM. The CDR3: CASSFARGGTDTQYF. CDR3 nucleotides: TGTGCCAGCAGTTTTGCACGGGGAGGGACAGATACGCAGTATTTT. The variable domain in full, completed from reference TRBV28 and TRBJ2-3, reads DVKVTQSSRYLVKRTGEKVFLECVQDMDHENMFWYRQDPGLGLRLIYFSYDVKMKEKGDIPEGYSVSREKKERFSLILESASTNQTSMYLCASSFARGGTDTQYFGPGTRLTVL.

This clone came up once. The V and J genes are TRBV10-1 and TRBJ1-5; tentative D call: TRBD1 (6 bases). This CDR3 is 15 amino acids long. Germline CDR1 is WNHNN and CDR2 is SYGVQD (reference sequence). Trimming took 11 bases from V and 5 from J, leaving 22 bases between them. The CDR3 region is CARGGAQRGYQPQHF. As DNA, the CDR3 is TGCGCCCGTGGGGGGGCTCAAAGGGGTTATCAGCCCCAGCATTTT.

This chain joins TRBV28 and TRBJ2-7; D is unresolved. The CDR3 spans 13 residues. In germline, CDR1 is MDHEN, CDR2 SYDVKM. V lost 6 bases to trimming and J lost 7 bases, with 16 bases between them. In DNA, the CDR3 is TGTGCCAGCAGCCTAACTACGAGTTTTGAGCAGTACTTC. It encodes CASSLTTSFEQYF.

This clone was recorded only once. This chain links TRBV7-9 with TRBJ2-5, with 7 bases matching TRBD2. The V and J ends lost 4 bases and 5 bases, in that order; junction bases with no gene match: 13. The V gene's germline CDR1 is SEHNR and CDR2 FQNEAQ (reference sequence). This CDR3 is built from 16 residues. The DNA for the CDR3 is TGTGCCAGCAGCTCCCACGGCGGGAGTTATGTGGAGACCCAGTACTTC. This translates into CASSSHGGSYVETQYF.

The rearrangement links TRBV4-1 to TRBJ2-1; weak D call: TRBD2 (6 bases). The CDR3 has 18 amino acids. Trimming cost V 1 base and J 0 bases, with 16 bases left between them. Germline CDR1 and CDR2: MGHRA and YSYEKL. This CDR3 is CASSQGVGGIHSYNEQFF. CDR3 DNA: TGCGCCAGCAGCCAAGGGGTGGGCGGGATTCACTCCTACAATGAGCAGTTCTTC.

This chain uses TRBV10-2 with TRBJ2-4; no clear D. The CDR3 runs to 12 residues. The V end lost 5 bases, the J end lost 7 bases, and 9 bases lay between the germline ends. CDR1 and CDR2 (germline): WSHSY, SAAADI. The chain's CDR3 is CASSPSRNIQYF. The DNA for the CDR3 is TGCGCCAGCAGTCCGTCGAGGAACATTCAGTACTTC.

The genes are TRBV4-1 and TRBJ1-1; no clear D gene. Trimming shortened V by 4 bases and J by 3 bases, and 18 bases separated the two germline ends. Per germline, CDR1 MGHRA and CDR2 YSYEKL. This CDR3 contains 16 residues. The CDR3 DNA reads as TGCGCCAGCAGCCTAACATACCCCCAACGGGACACTGAAGCTTTCTTT. This translates into CASSLTYPQRDTEAFF.

The genes are TRBV29-1 and TRBJ2-7; 11 nucleotides align to TRBD2. Trimming at V came to 3 bases and at J to 4 bases, leaving 8 bases not matched to a gene. Germline CDR1 and CDR2: SQVTM and ANQGSEA. CDR3 size: 15 residues. CDR3 protein: CSVDTGTSGFYEQYF. CDR3 nucleotides: TGCAGCGTTGATACGGGGACTAGCGGATTTTACGAGCAGTACTTC.

The chain recombines TRBV5-1 with TRBJ2-5, with TRBD2 identical over 12 bases. Germline CDR1 and CDR2: SGHRS and YFSETQ. This CDR3 is 16 amino acids long. The V and J ends lost 0 bases and 5 bases, in that order; junction bases with no gene match: 5. The CDR3 spells CASSLGLAGVVETQYF. The CDR3 nucleotides are TGCGCCAGCAGCTTGGGACTAGCGGGAGTCGTGGAGACCCAGTACTTC.

The genes are TRBV12-5 and TRBJ1-2; no reliable D call. Trimming took 6 bases from V and 6 from J, leaving 20 bases between them. Germline lookup yields CDR1 LGHNT and CDR2 FRNRAP. This CDR3 is built from 15 residues. CDR3 sequence: CASGSERAPGDGYTF. CDR3 DNA: TGTGCTAGTGGCAGCGAAAGGGCCCCGGGAGATGGCTACACCTTC.

The chain couples TRBV11-2 to TRBJ2-1; 12 nucleotides align to TRBD2. There are 15 residues in the CDR3. Germline V gene data show CDR1 as SGHAT and CDR2 as FQNNGV. V dropped 1 base and J dropped 7; count of bases not matched to a gene: 2. DNA of the CDR3: TGTGCCAGCAGCTTAGCCCTAGCGGGAGGGAATGAGCAGTTCTTC. It is translated as CASSLALAGGNEQFF. The full variable domain, rest sourced from reference TRBV11-2 and TRBJ2-1, is EAGVAQSPRYKIIEKRQSVAFWCNPISGHATLYWYQQILGQGPKLLIQFQNNGVVDDSQLPKDRFSAERLKGVDSTLKIQPAKLEDSAVYLCASSLALAGGNEQFFGPGTRLTVL.

The rearrangement uses TRBV5-6 and TRBJ2-2, with D possibly being TRBD1 (5 bases). CDR3 length: 12 amino acids. Germline V gene data show CDR1 as SGHDT and CDR2 as YYEEEE. The CDR3 reads CDFSRGTGELFF. DNA for the CDR3: TGTGACTTTTCTAGGGGCACCGGGGAGCTGTTTTTT.

The rearrangement links TRBV5-6 to TRBJ2-3, with 8 bases lining up with TRBD1. With V trimmed by 5 bases and J by 4 bases, 6 bases remained unmatched. The CDR3 contains 14 residues. CDR1 and CDR2 from the germline V gene are SGHDT and YYEEEE. The CDR3, as DNA: TGTGCCAGCAGGGACAGGGTGCCGTCAGATACGCAGTATTTT. Protein product: CASRDRVPSDTQYF.

This chain uses TRBV18 with TRBJ2-5; TRBD2 might be the D (6 bases). CDR3 length equals 14 residues. V lost 3 bases and J lost 4, with 12 bases in between. The germline V gene has CDR1 KGHSH and CDR2 LQKENI. Here the CDR3 DNA reads TGTGCCAGCTCACCTCTAGCGCGGGGAGAGACCCAGTACTTC. It encodes CASSPLARGETQYF.

This chain uses TRBV11-2 with TRBJ1-2, with 8 nucleotides matching TRBD1. CDR1 SGHAT and CDR2 FQNNGV come from the germline V gene. Trimming removed 1 base from V and 6 bases from J; junction bases left unmatched: 1. CDR3 length equals 13 residues. The CDR3 protein is CASSLAGGNGYTF. In DNA, the CDR3 is TGTGCCAGCAGCTTAGCAGGGGGCAATGGCTACACCTTC.